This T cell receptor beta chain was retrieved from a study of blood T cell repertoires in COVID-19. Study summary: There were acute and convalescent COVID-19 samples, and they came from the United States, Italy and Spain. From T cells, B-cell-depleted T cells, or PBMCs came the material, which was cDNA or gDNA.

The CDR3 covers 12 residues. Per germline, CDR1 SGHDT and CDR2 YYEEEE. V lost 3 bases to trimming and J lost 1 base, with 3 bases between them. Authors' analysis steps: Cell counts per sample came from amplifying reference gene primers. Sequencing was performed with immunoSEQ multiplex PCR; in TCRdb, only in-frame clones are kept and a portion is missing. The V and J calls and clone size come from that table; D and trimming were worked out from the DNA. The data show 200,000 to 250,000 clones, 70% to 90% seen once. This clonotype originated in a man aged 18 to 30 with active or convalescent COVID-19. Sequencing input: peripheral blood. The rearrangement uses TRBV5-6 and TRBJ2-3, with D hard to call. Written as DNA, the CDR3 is TGTGCCAGCAGCTCAGGCACAGATACGCAGTATTTT. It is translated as CASSSGTDTQYF.